The 28 T cell receptor beta chains presented below share a single source sample, sequenced in a study of blood T cell repertoires in COVID-19. Using immunoSEQ multiplex PCR, the repertoire was profiled, and TCRdb retains in-frame clones only, with some absent. The sample includes tens of thousands of clones, about 93% of them seen just once. Sequencing input: peripheral blood. These receptor sequences come from a human donor in a cohort sampled during active COVID-19.

V gene TRBV19 combines with J gene TRBJ1-2, with TRBD1 matching over 11 bases. Germline assignment: CDR1 LNHDA and CDR2 SQIVND (reference sequence). With 5 bases clipped from V and 5 bases from J, the junction kept 7 bases outside the gene matches. CDR3 size: 15 residues. The DNA for the CDR3 is TGTGCCAGTAGTGTCTGGACAGGGGGCGGATATGGCTACACCTTC. It codes for CASSVWTGGGYGYTF.

The V and J genes are TRBV19 and TRBJ1-4; 8 positions match TRBD1. The trim removed 3 bases at V and 8 bases at J, leaving 5 bases unmatched. This CDR3 is built from 14 residues. CDR1 and CDR2 from the germline V gene are LNHDA and SQIVND (reference sequence). The CDR3 DNA is TGTGCCAGTAGTATCGGGACAGGTCGCGAAAAACTGTTTTTT. Its protein is CASSIGTGREKLFF. The full variable domain, with the rest looked up from reference TRBV19 and TRBJ1-4, is DGGITQSPKYLFRKEGQNVTLSCEQNLNHDAMYWYRQDPGQGLRLIYYSQIVNDFQKGDIAEGYSVSREKKESFPLTVTSAQKNPTAFYLCASSIGTGREKLFFGSGTQLSVL.

The chain uses TRBV5-8 and TRBJ2-1, with 8 positions matching TRBD1. The CDR3 loop spans 16 amino acids. Germline V gives CDR1 SGHTS, CDR2 YDEGEE. V lost 2 bases to trimming and J lost 6 bases; unmatched junction nucleotides: 10. CDR3 amino acids: CASSFFRGQVFNEQFF. The CDR3 DNA follows: TGTGCCAGCAGCTTCTTCCGGGGACAGGTATTCAATGAGCAGTTCTTC.

This chain joins TRBV23-1 and TRBJ1-5; TRBD1 is a possible D gene (5 bases). TRBV23-1 is an open reading frame whose function is uncertain. V lost 1 base and J lost 2, with 24 bases in between. The CDR3 totals 20 residues. The CDR3 loop is CASSQFSRRCVGDCNQPQHF. Here the CDR3 DNA reads TGCGCCAGCAGTCAATTCAGTCGGCGTTGTGTAGGGGATTGCAATCAGCCCCAGCATTTT.

This rearrangement joins TRBV7-8 to TRBJ2-3, with 13 bases lining up with TRBD2. With 3 bases clipped from V and 2 bases from J, the junction kept 5 bases outside the gene matches. The germline V gene encodes CDR1 SGHVS and CDR2 FQNEAQ. This CDR3 spans 17 amino acids. CDR3 sequence (DNA): TGTGCCAGCAGCTTGGGGACTAGCGGGATTTACACAGATACGCAGTATTTT. It is translated as CASSLGTSGIYTDTQYF.

CDR3 sequence reads: CASSPRNSNQPQHF. The DNA for the CDR3 is TGTGCCAGCAGTCCCAGGAATAGCAATCAGCCCCAGCATTTT. The rearrangement links TRBV3-1 (or the pseudogene TRBV3-2) to TRBJ1-5; no clear D. The CDR3 is 14 amino acids. Trimming removed 6 bases at V and 0 bases at J, with 9 bases between. Germline-derived CDR1 and CDR2 are LGHDT and YNNKEL (reference sequence).

This rearrangement joins TRBV12-3 or TRBV12-4 to TRBJ1-2; D unclear. The ends were cut back, 9 bases at V and 2 bases at J, with 7 bases in the middle. The length of the CDR3 is 11 residues. In DNA, the CDR3 is TGTGCCAGTACATCGAACTATGGCTACACCTTC. It codes for CASTSNYGYTF.

The chain carries TRBV3-1 (or the pseudogene TRBV3-2) and TRBJ1-3; no clear D gene. The CDR3 sequence is 14 residues long. Looked up from germline, CDR1 is LGHDT and CDR2 is YNNKEL (reference sequence). The V gene lost 0 bases and the J gene lost 0 bases, with 3 bases spanning the gap. The DNA for the CDR3 is TGTGCCAGCAGCCAAGACCTCTCTGGAAACACCATATATTTT. Its translation: CASSQDLSGNTIYF.

The chain carries TRBV19 and TRBJ1-5, with TRBD1 matching 9 bases. The CDR3 extends over 15 amino acids. Per germline, CDR1 LNHDA and CDR2 SQIVND (reference sequence). Germline trimming cut 8 bases from V and 6 bases from J; bases unmatched to any gene: 11. The CDR3 here is CASQPGTGLSQPQHF. In nucleotides, the CDR3 is TGTGCCAGTCAACCCGGGACAGGGTTAAGTCAGCCCCAGCATTTT.

The chain couples TRBV6-4 to TRBJ1-1, with unresolved D. V lost 5 bases and J lost 0, with 7 bases in between. The CDR3 length is 13 residues. Per the germline V gene, CDR1 is MRHNA and CDR2 is SNTAGT. The DNA of the CDR3 is TGTGCCAGCAGTCAACAGATGAACACTGAAGCTTTCTTT. Amino acids: CASSQQMNTEAFF.

This clone was recorded once. V usage is TRBV3-1 (or the pseudogene TRBV3-2) and J usage is TRBJ1-5; unclear D gene. The CDR3 loop spans 15 amino acids. V lost 1 base and J lost 4, with 11 bases in between. Germline V gene data show CDR1 as LGHDT and CDR2 as YNNKEL (reference sequence). The CDR3, as DNA: TGTGCCAGCAGCCAAGGCGCCCTGAGGAATCAGCCCCAGCATTTT. This translates into CASSQGALRNQPQHF.

The V call is TRBV6-5, the J call TRBJ2-2, with TRBD2 identical over 7 bases. The CDR3 is made up of 15 amino acids. V trimming: 6 bases; J trimming: 5 bases; junction bases outside the gene matches: 9. Germline-derived CDR1 and CDR2 are MNHEY and SVGAGI. The CDR3 region is CASRREGLRTGELFF. The CDR3 nucleotides read TGTGCCAGCAGGAGGGAGGGCCTGAGGACCGGGGAGCTGTTTTTT.

V is TRBV5-6 and J is TRBJ2-1; weak D call: TRBD1 (6 bases). CDR1 and CDR2 (germline): SGHDT, YYEEEE. This CDR3 comprises 14 residues. V was shortened by 1 base and J by 7 bases, with 12 bases between the two germline ends. Here the CDR3 DNA reads TGTGCCAGCAGCTTGCCCTGGGACAATAATGAGCAGTTCTTC. Residues: CASSLPWDNNEQFF.

The gene calls are TRBV5-1 and TRBJ1-1; D possibly corresponds to TRBD1 (6 bases). The CDR3 totals 15 residues. Trimming cost V 4 bases and J 4 bases, with 17 bases left between them. Germline values: CDR1 SGHRS, CDR2 YFSETQ. The CDR3 loop is CASSGGGRSVTEAFF. The DNA for the CDR3 is TGCGCCAGCAGCGGCGGGGGCAGGAGCGTCACTGAAGCTTTCTTT.

This clone was seen more than once but under ten times. The chain carries TRBV4-2 and TRBJ2-7; TRBD2 aligns across 7 bases. This CDR3 is built from 13 residues. Germline V gene sequence: CDR1 LGHNA, CDR2 YNFKEQ. J was trimmed by 5 bases and V by 2 bases; bases with no gene match: 3. CDR3 protein: CASSQTSVNEQYF. CDR3 nucleotide sequence: TGTGCCAGCAGCCAAACTAGCGTAAACGAGCAGTACTTC.

This clone was found once. The chain recombines TRBV5-5 with TRBJ2-5, with 9 bases matching TRBD2. CDR3 length equals 15 residues. With V trimmed by 2 bases and J by 5 bases, 7 bases remained unmatched. From germline, CDR1 is SGHKS and CDR2 YYEKEE (reference sequence). The DNA for the CDR3 is TGTGCCAGCAGCTTTTCGCTAGCGGGGTGGGAGACCCAGTACTTC. Encoded protein: CASSFSLAGWETQYF.

The chain recombines TRBV18 with TRBJ2-5; D possibly corresponds to TRBD1 (6 bases). The length of the CDR3 is 15 residues. Trimming left V 2 bases short and J 5 bases short, with 15 bases between. Per germline, CDR1 KGHSH and CDR2 LQKENI. The CDR3 here is CASSPKGLGQETQYF. As DNA, the CDR3 is TGTGCCAGCTCACCAAAAGGGCTTGGACAGGAGACCCAGTACTTC.

The CDR3 region has the DNA TGCAGCGTTCGTGTGGGACATCTGAACACTGAAGCTTTCTTT. Translating it yields CSVRVGHLNTEAFF. The chain recombines TRBV29-1 with TRBJ1-1, with a tentative D call TRBD1 (6 bases). Germline V gives CDR1 SQVTM, CDR2 ANQGSEA. CDR3 length equals 14 residues. Trimming took off 5 bases at V and 0 bases at J, with 13 bases between the two ends.

V usage is TRBV29-1 and J usage is TRBJ1-1; D not resolved. Trimming cost V 7 bases and J 1 base, with 7 bases left between them. The germline CDR1 and CDR2 sequences are SQVTM and ANQGSEA. The CDR3 is made up of 11 amino acids. The CDR3 protein is CSAPGNTEAFF. CDR3 DNA sequence: TGCAGCGCCCCGGGGAACACTGAAGCTTTCTTT.

This clone was observed a single time. V and J are TRBV7-9 and TRBJ1-1, with TRBD1 as a possible D gene (5 bases). The CDR3 runs 12 residues. V lost 6 bases, J lost 4 bases, and 9 bases lay in between. Germline lookup yields CDR1 SEHNR and CDR2 FQNEAQ (reference sequence). CDR3 residues: CASSTGGTEAFF. CDR3 nucleotides: TGTGCCAGCAGTACGGGGGGCACTGAAGCTTTCTTT.

This chain joins TRBV6-2 or TRBV6-3 and TRBJ2-7; 9 positions agree with TRBD2. This CDR3 spans 15 amino acids. Germline-derived CDR1 and CDR2 are MNHEY and SVGEGT. V shed 6 bases, J shed 2 bases, and the junction held 8 bases outside the gene matches. Here the CDR3 reads CASSPIIAGAYEQYF. Here the CDR3 DNA reads TGTGCCAGCAGCCCTATTATAGCGGGGGCCTACGAGCAGTACTTC.

The genes are TRBV30 and TRBJ2-3; D is perhaps TRBD1 (6 bases). This CDR3 contains 12 residues. From germline, CDR1 is GTSNPN and CDR2 SVGIG (reference sequence). Trimming took 3 bases from V and 5 from J, leaving 9 bases between them. The CDR3 reads CAWRLGGDTQYF. The CDR3 bases are TGTGCCTGGAGGCTAGGGGGAGATACGCAGTATTTT.

V is TRBV30 and J is TRBJ2-2, with a tentative D call TRBD1 (6 bases). The V gene lost 0 bases and the J gene lost 7 bases, with 9 bases spanning the gap. The germline CDR1 and CDR2 sequences are GTSNPN and SVGIG (reference sequence). The CDR3 sequence is 13 residues long. For the CDR3, the DNA is TGTGCCTGGAGTGTACAGGGAAGCGGGGAGCTGTTTTTT. Translation gives CAWSVQGSGELFF.

This chain joins TRBV5-8 and TRBJ2-7, with 9 positions matching TRBD1. J gave up 7 bases and V 4 bases, and 6 bases lay outside the gene matches. The CDR3 runs to 13 residues. Germline values: CDR1 SGHTS, CDR2 YDEGEE. The CDR3: CASSRDRVREQYF. CDR3 bases: TGTGCCAGCAGCCGGGACAGGGTGCGTGAGCAGTACTTC.

The genes are TRBV5-1 and TRBJ2-3; TRBD2 might be the D (6 bases). Germline CDR1 SGHRS, CDR2 YFSETQ. Deletions cut 0 bases from V and 6 bases from J, with 20 bases between. There are 17 residues in the CDR3. DNA for the CDR3: TGCGCCAGCAGCTTGGTCGCAGGCGGGATGGCCGGGGATACGCAGTATTTT. Translating gives CASSLVAGGMAGDTQYF.

The rearrangement joins TRBV30 to TRBJ2-7, with 8 nucleotides matching TRBD2. Unmatched junction bases numbered 10, after V lost 3 bases and J lost 6 bases. Per germline, CDR1 GTSNPN and CDR2 SVGIG (reference sequence). This CDR3 contains 14 residues. CDR3 residues: CAWSGGLGFLEQYF. In DNA, the CDR3 is TGTGCCTGGAGCGGGGGACTAGGATTCCTCGAGCAGTACTTC.

A single count supports this clone. The rearrangement links TRBV4-3 to TRBJ1-1; D might be TRBD1 (6 bases). V shed 1 base and J shed 0 bases, with 12 bases lying between them. CDR3 length equals 16 residues. From germline, CDR1 is LGHNA and CDR2 YSLEER. CDR3 sequence: CASSQGAGQLNTEAFF. The DNA for the CDR3 is TGCGCCAGCAGCCAAGGAGCTGGACAGTTGAACACTGAAGCTTTCTTT.

The V call is TRBV6-4, the J call TRBJ1-1, with 9 bases lining up with TRBD1. V lost 6 bases, J lost 9 bases, and 5 bases stayed unmatched. There are 12 residues in the CDR3. In germline, CDR1 is MRHNA, CDR2 SNTAGT. The DNA of the CDR3 is TGTGCCAGCAGGGGACAGGGACAAAAAGCTTTCTTT. Translation: CASRGQGQKAFF.